The clone carrying this TCR beta chain turned up a few times. The V end lost 4 bases, the J end lost 4 bases, and 14 bases lay between the germline ends. CDR1 and CDR2 from the germline V gene are MDHEN and SYDVKM. The CDR3 is made up of 14 amino acids. Unique molecular identifiers were used to barcode this TCRbeta library. TCRdb recomputed calls from the PCR reads with MiXCR, one row per CDR3 protein. The sample yields a few hundred thousand distinct CDR3 sequences, around 10% seen once. These data come from a study of T-cell reconstitution after alpha-beta-depleted transplantation in children. V is TRBV28 and J is TRBJ2-7; D may be TRBD1 or TRBD2 (5 bases each). The sample consisted of PBMCs from the stem cell graft donor, taken from the stem cell graft. This receptor was identified in a human donor who donated a stem cell graft to a child with acute lymphoblastic leukemia. CDR3 bases: TGTGCCAGCAGTTCCCAGGGAAGAGGGTACGAGCAGTACTTC. Translated, it gives CASSSQGRGYEQYF.